What follows is one TCR beta chain and its context. The CDR3 loop spans 12 amino acids. Looked up from germline, CDR1 is MNHNS and CDR2 is SASEGT. V lost 8 bases, J lost 5 bases, and 12 bases lay in between. The authors built TCR beta libraries using iRepertoire HTBI primers and Arm-PCR of CDR3 regions. TCRdb analysed the multiplex PCR reads with MiXCR anew, one entry per CDR3 protein. The table shows 300,000 to 450,000 distinct CDR3 sequences, with roughly a sixth occurring only once. Time point reported: newly diagnosed GD, antithyroid drugs for less than 3 months. PBMC-extracted RNA yielded the TCR library. The sample belongs to a study of regulatory T cells in long-lasting Graves disease. Study background: Antithyroid drugs had been taken under 3 months by newly diagnosed Graves' patients.

The origin of this receptor is a female donor with Graves disease. The sample in question was peripheral blood mononuclear cells (PBMCs), obtained at new diagnosis, from a patient treated with antithyroid drugs. V usage is TRBV6-1 and J usage is TRBJ1-2, with D uncertain. In DNA, the CDR3 is TGTGCCAGCGGCGCAGGCCGATATGGCTACACCTTC. As protein: CASGAGRYGYTF.